Each of the 6 T cell receptor beta chains below was sequenced from the same sample in a study of tissue T cells after allogeneic stem cell transplantation. Assay used: immunoSEQ multiplex PCR; TCRdb lists only in-frame clones, some missing. The sample includes about 48,000 clones, around 73% seen only once; the top ten take roughly 0.66%. The sample consisted of sorted cells pooled from one or two spleens. These receptors were obtained from a pool of C57BL/6 mice in good health.

Worth noting for this clone: The genes and germline here are from mouse. CDR3 DNA (partial): TGCACCTGCAGTGCAGATGGCGAAAGATTATTT. It codes for CTCSADGERLF. The entire CDR3 reads CTCSADGERLFF. This rearrangement joins TRBV1 to TRBJ1-4; D is ambiguous. With the read ending 1 residue before the CDR3 end, the germline J gene is used to fill in that end. Per germline, CDR1 NSQYPW and CDR2 LRSPGD (reference sequence). With 0 bases removed from V and 7 bases from J, the gap between germline ends came to 3 bases. The CDR3 contains 12 residues.

Of note for this clone: Germline and genes here are mouse. The read ends 1 residue early relative to the CDR3; the germline J gene fills the gap. This specimen includes other DNA sequences encoding the same CDR3. V usage is TRBV20 and J usage is TRBJ1-1; 7 bases align to TRBD1. The length of the CDR3 is 13 residues. The germline gives CDR1 GFQATS, CDR2 STVNSAI. V dropped 6 bases and J dropped 0; count of bases not matched to a gene: 4. CDR3 region: CGARQGANTEVFF. The sequenced CDR3 bases are TGTGGTGCCCGACAGGGTGCAAACACAGAAGTCTTC.

On this clone itself: Gene names are mouse gene names. The CDR3 end lies 1 residue beyond the end of the read and is filled in from the germline J gene. The chain uses TRBV19 and TRBJ2-3; weak D call: TRBD2 (7 bases). V lost 4 bases to trimming and J lost 1 base, with 10 bases between them. The CDR3 is 14 residues long. The germline V gene encodes CDR1 FNHDT and CDR2 SITEND (reference sequence). The part of the CDR3 DNA that was read is TGTGCCAGCAGTTCTGGGGGCGGTGCAGAAACGCTGTAT. It encodes CASSSGGGAETLY. The CDR3 in full is CASSSGGGAETLYF.

A word on this clone: The genes and germline here are from mouse. The read terminates 1 residue before the CDR3 end, so the remaining end is supplied by the germline J gene. The chain couples TRBV21 to TRBJ1-6; no clear D gene. TRBV21 is recorded as an ORF, its role being uncertain. TRBJ1-6 is sorted into the ORF group, with uncertain function. This CDR3 is built from 14 residues. Trimming stripped 3 bases from V and 5 bases from J, with 8 bases between. CDR3 region: CASSHLGNNSPLYF. The covered CDR3 bases are TGTGCTAGCAGTCACCTCGGAAATAATTCGCCCCTCTAC.

This clone was recorded a few times. Germline and genes here are mouse. The DNA ends 1 residue before the CDR3 does, and the rest of the CDR3 is filled in from the germline J gene. Other DNA sequences from this sample encode an identical CDR3 as well. The chain links TRBV19 to TRBJ2-7; 10 bases map to TRBD2. CDR1 and CDR2 (germline): FNHDT, SITEND (reference sequence). The trim removed 3 bases at V and 3 bases at J, leaving 0 bases unmatched. The CDR3 loop spans 13 amino acids. CDR3 DNA, as far as it was read: TGTGCCAGCAGTAGGACTGGGGGCTATGAACAGTAC. This translates into CASSRTGGYEQY. The full CDR3 reads CASSRTGGYEQYF.

Of note for this clone: Genes and germline are mouse. The read stops 1 residue short of the end of the CDR3; the missing end is completed from the germline J gene. The chain recombines TRBV13-1 with TRBJ2-1, with 8 bases lining up with TRBD2. The V and J ends lost 6 bases and 2 bases, in that order; junction bases with no gene match: 1. CDR3 length equals 13 residues. The germline gives CDR1 NSHNY, CDR2 SYGAGN. CDR3 DNA (partial): TGTGCCAGCATGGGGGGGGACTATGCTGAGCAGTTC. This sequence encodes CASMGGDYAEQF. The full CDR3 reads CASMGGDYAEQFF.